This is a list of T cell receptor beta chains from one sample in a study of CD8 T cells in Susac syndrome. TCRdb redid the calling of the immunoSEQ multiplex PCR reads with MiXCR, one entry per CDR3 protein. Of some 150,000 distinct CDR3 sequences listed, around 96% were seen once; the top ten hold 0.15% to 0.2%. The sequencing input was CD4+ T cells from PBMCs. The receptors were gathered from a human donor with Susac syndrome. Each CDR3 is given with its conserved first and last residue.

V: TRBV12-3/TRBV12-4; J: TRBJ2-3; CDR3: CASSFIGGDGDTQYF
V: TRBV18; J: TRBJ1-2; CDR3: CASSNGQPGSYTF
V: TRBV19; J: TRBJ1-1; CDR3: CASRLTTVRNTEAFF
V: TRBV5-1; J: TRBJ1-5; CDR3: CASSLGQAGQPQHF
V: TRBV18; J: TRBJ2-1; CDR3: CATQGGGLNNEQFF
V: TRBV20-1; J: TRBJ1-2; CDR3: CSAKDPHANYGYTF
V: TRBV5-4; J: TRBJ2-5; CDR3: CASSLGAAQETQYF
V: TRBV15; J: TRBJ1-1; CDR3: CATSRDSPYVGTEAFF
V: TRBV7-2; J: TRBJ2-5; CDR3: CASSPARASGAETQYF
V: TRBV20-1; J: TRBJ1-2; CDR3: CSARAGGAYGYTF
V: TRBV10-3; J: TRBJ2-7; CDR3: CAISEQGIPYEQYF
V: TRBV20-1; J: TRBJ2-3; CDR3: CSASVQVLGNTQYF
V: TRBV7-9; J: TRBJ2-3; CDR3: CASSETRDPGRDTQYF
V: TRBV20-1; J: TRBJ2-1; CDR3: CSAPGTGNNEQFF
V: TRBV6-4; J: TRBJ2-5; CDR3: CASSEWPSETQYF
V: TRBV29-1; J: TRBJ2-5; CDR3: CSVGEGTKETQYF
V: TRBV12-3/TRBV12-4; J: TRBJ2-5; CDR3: CASTETGSWETQYF
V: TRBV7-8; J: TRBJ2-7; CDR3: CASSTNRDFVEQYF
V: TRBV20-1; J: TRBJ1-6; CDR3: CSARDGARSSYNSPLHF
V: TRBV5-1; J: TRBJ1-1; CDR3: CASSFVDSAANTEAFF
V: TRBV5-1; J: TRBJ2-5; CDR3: CASSLVPLREGETQYF
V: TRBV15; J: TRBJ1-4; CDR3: CATTLGGSDEKLFF
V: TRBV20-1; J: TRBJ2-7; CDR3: CSAPLSGGRLDVEQYF
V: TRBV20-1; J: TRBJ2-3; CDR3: CSASLAGVTDTQYF
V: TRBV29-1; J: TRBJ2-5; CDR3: CSVSVSGAQETQYF
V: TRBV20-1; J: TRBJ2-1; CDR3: CSARRSGGANRGEQFF
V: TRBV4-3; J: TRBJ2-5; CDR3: CASSDTLQETQYF
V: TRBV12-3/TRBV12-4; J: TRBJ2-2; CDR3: CASSMTSGPTGELFF
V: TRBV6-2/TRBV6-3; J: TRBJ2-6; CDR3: CASSYSPTSAPSGANVLTF
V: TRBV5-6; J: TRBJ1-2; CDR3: CASSLEESYGYTF
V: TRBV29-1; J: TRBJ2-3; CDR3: CSVHGPWPDTQYF
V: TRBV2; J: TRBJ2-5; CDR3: CASSDLAGGRETQYF
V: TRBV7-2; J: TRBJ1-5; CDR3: CASRRTGENQPQHF
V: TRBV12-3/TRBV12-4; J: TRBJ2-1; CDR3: CAIHSGATYNEQFF
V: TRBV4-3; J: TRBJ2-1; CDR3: CASSQDQGARSYNEQFF
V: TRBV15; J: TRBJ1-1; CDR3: CATSREVAAEAFF
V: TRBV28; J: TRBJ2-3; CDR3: CASRTTSGGDTDTQYF
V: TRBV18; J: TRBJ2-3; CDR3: CASSRTSSSTDTQYF
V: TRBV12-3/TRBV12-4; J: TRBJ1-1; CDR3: CASSSQGGGWTEAFF
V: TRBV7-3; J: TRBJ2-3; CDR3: CASSTEVAGLDTQYF
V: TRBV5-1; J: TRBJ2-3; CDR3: CASSLYGLDTQYF
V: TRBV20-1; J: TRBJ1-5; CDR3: CSARTGGGQPQHF
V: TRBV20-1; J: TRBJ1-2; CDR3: CSATTVNYGYTF
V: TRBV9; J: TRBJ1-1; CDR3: CASSDRLNAEAFF
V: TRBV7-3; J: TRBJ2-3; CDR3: CASSSKAGGSTDTQYF
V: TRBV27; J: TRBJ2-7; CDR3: CASSTRLAGGEQYF
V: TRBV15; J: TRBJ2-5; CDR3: CATSRGTDTGETQYF
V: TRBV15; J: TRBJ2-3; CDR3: CATSGGTAPQDTQYF
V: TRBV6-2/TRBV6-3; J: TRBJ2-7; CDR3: CASSTYRGEQYF
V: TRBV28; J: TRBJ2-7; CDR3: CASSLLGDYEQYF
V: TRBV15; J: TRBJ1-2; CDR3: CATSRALYGYTF
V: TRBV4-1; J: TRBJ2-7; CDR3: CASSALPGQYYEQYF
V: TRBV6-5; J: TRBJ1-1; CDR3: CASRGAGSLGDFF
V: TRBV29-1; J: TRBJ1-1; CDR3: CSLGRVGTEAFF
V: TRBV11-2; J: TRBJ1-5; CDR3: CASSVTDRGQPQHF
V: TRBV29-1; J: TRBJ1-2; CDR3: CSVEGDYGYTF
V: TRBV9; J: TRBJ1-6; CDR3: CASSVGVLGSPLHF